This TCR beta chain was captured in a study of technical replicates of blood from a few donors. Trimming pared 6 bases from V and 5 bases from J, leaving 16 bases between. This CDR3 is built from 15 residues. Germline loops: CDR1 MGHDK, CDR2 SYGVNS. This clone showed up just once. Generated by immunoSEQ multiplex PCR, the TCRdb table keeps only in-frame clones and is missing some. Here the sample spans about 80,000 clones, around 90% being singletons. The receptor was derived from a human donor in good health. The rearrangement uses TRBV25-1 and TRBJ2-2, with a weak D call TRBD1 (6 bases). Sample: T cells isolated from PBMCs. The CDR3 here is CASRTGTTPTGELFF. Written as DNA, the CDR3 is TGTGCCAGCAGGACCGGGACAACTCCGACCGGGGAGCTGTTTTTT.